These T cell receptor beta chains were read from a single sample in a study of shared clonotypes between healthy human individuals. Sequencing was performed with immunoSEQ multiplex PCR; in TCRdb, only in-frame clones are kept and a portion is missing. The repertoire includes approximately 620,000 clones, approximately 97% of them detected once, and around 0.06% sits in the top ten. Sequenced: naive CD4+ T cells sorted from blood. These receptors all stem from a woman in her thirties in good health. CDR3s include the opening cysteine and the closing phenylalanine or tryptophan. A D gene is named only where the DNA matches it firmly. Clone size is stated in some rows and not others, as once, few, many or a class when expanded.

TRBJ2-7 | - | - | TRBV28 | CASRSPAGFTDEQYF | TGTGCCAGCAGAAGCCCCGCGGGGTTCACTGACGAGCAGTACTTC
TRBJ2-6 | - | - | TRBV11-2 | CASSLDFRRSGANVLTF | TGTGCCAGCAGCTTAGATTTTAGGCGCTCTGGGGCCAACGTCCTGACTTTC
TRBJ2-1 | TRBD2 | - | TRBV6-6 | CASRGMSGRSYNEQFF | TGTGCCAGCAGGGGAATGAGCGGGAGGTCCTACAATGAGCAGTTCTTC
TRBJ2-7 | - | - | TRBV9 | CASSVGRDTYEQYF | TGTGCCAGCAGCGTAGGTAGGGATACCTACGAGCAGTACTTC
TRBJ2-3 | TRBD2 | - | TRBV29-1 | CSVEVREGTTDTQYF | TGCAGCGTTGAAGTTAGGGAGGGTACCACAGATACGCAGTATTTT
TRBJ2-3 | TRBD2 | - | TRBV5-1 | CASSADGGRRSDTQYF | TGCGCCAGCAGCGCGGATGGCGGGAGAAGGTCGGATACGCAGTATTTT
TRBJ1-5 | TRBD1 | - | TRBV18 | CASSPGQGFYSNQPQHF | TGTGCCAGCTCACCGGGACAGGGTTTCTATAGCAATCAGCCCCAGCATTTT
TRBJ1-1 | - | once | TRBV2 | CASSEYHGGGTEAFF | TGTGCCAGCAGTGAATATCACGGAGGGGGCACTGAAGCTTTCTTT
TRBJ1-6 | - | - | TRBV4-2 | CASSQDRVDNSPLHF | TGTGCCAGCAGCCAAGACAGGGTAGATAATTCACCCCTCCACTTT
TRBJ1-1 | - | - | TRBV21-1 | CASSNHTGRPNTEAFF | TGTGCCAGCAGCAACCATACGGGACGGCCGAACACTGAAGCTTTCTTT
TRBJ1-2 | - | - | TRBV18 | CASSQPGQKYGYTF | TGTGCCAGCTCACAACCTGGACAGAAATATGGCTACACCTTC
TRBJ1-5 | - | - | TRBV7-2 | CASSLVLAQPQHF | TGTGCCAGCAGCTTAGTGTTGGCTCAGCCCCAGCATTTT
TRBJ2-7 | - | - | TRBV11-2 | CASSSGAGVNEQYF | TGTGCCAGCAGCTCCGGGGCAGGGGTCAACGAGCAGTACTTC
TRBJ2-2 | - | - | TRBV2 | CASSGQTNTGELFF | TGTGCCAGCAGTGGACAGACAAACACCGGGGAGCTGTTTTTT
TRBJ1-2 | TRBD1 | - | TRBV10-1 | CASSEGTGFGYTF | TGCGCCAGCAGTGAGGGGACAGGATTCGGCTACACCTTC
TRBJ2-7 | - | - | TRBV28 | CASSLLSTVSYEQYF | TGTGCCAGCAGTTTGTTATCGACGGTATCCTACGAGCAGTACTTC
TRBJ2-3 | TRBD2 | - | TRBV15 | CATSGGGLRTDTQYF | TGTGCCACCAGCGGCGGGGGATTACGCACAGATACGCAGTATTTT
TRBJ1-2 | - | - | TRBV5-4 | CASSSYEFGYTF | TGTGCCAGCAGCTCATACGAGTTTGGCTACACCTTC
TRBJ2-3 | TRBD2 | - | TRBV5-4 | CASSLGAGVGTDTQYF | TGTGCCAGCAGCTTGGGGGCGGGAGTAGGCACAGATACGCAGTATTTT
TRBJ1-5 | - | - | TRBV27 | CASSLSGPDGPNQPQHF | TGTGCCAGCAGTTTATCTGGGCCCGACGGCCCCAATCAGCCCCAGCATTTT
TRBJ2-7 | TRBD2 | - | TRBV19 | CASSWTSGSHEQYF | TGTGCCAGTTCCTGGACTAGCGGGAGCCACGAGCAGTACTTC
TRBJ1-4 | TRBD1 | - | TRBV5-1 | CASSWGRQGATNEKLFF | TGCGCCAGCAGCTGGGGGAGACAGGGTGCAACTAATGAAAAACTGTTTTTT
TRBJ1-1 | - | - | TRBV10-2 | CASSDRMVNTEAFF | TGCGCCAGCAGTGACCGGATGGTTAACACTGAAGCTTTCTTT
TRBJ2-7 | TRBD2 | - | TRBV5-1 | CASSKGTSAIYEQYF | TGCGCCAGCAGCAAAGGGACTAGCGCAATATACGAGCAGTACTTC
TRBJ2-6 | - | - | TRBV19 | CASTGERLNVLTF | TGTGCCAGTACCGGAGAGCGGCTCAACGTCCTGACTTTC
TRBJ2-2 | - | once | TRBV19 | CASSIPSTAPLNTGELFF | TGTGCCAGTAGTATCCCCTCTACGGCACCCCTCAACACCGGGGAGCTGTTTTTT
TRBJ1-3 | - | - | TRBV13 | CASRRTEIENTIYF | TGTGCCAGCAGGAGGACAGAGATAGAAAACACCATATATTTT
TRBJ2-3 | TRBD1 | - | TRBV11-2 | CASSEDPTGLRTDTQYF | TGTGCCAGCAGCGAAGACCCGACAGGGCTGAGGACAGATACGCAGTATTTT
TRBJ2-5 | - | - | TRBV11-2 | CASSLGLVEETQYF | TGTGCCAGCAGCTTAGGACTAGTCGAAGAGACCCAGTACTTC
TRBJ2-2 | TRBD1 | - | TRBV28 | CASRDRAPGELFF | TGTGCCAGCAGAGACAGGGCACCCGGGGAGCTGTTTTTT
TRBJ2-5 | TRBD2 | - | TRBV4-2 | CASSQDMGGSFAETQYF | TGTGCCAGCAGCCAAGATATGGGCGGGAGCTTCGCGGAGACCCAGTACTTC
TRBJ2-5 | TRBD2 | - | TRBV5-1 | CASSLTPRAGVGETQYF | TGCGCCAGCAGCTTGACCCCCCGGGCGGGAGTTGGGGAGACCCAGTACTTC
TRBJ2-3 | - | once | TRBV7-2 | CASQLSLTTDTQYF | TGTGCCAGCCAACTTTCCCTCACCACAGATACGCAGTATTTT
TRBJ2-7 | TRBD2 | - | TRBV14 | CASSPTSGRLYF | TGTGCCAGCAGCCCCACTAGCGGGAGGCTGTACTTC
TRBJ2-5 | - | - | TRBV27 | CASSRGPLQETQYF | TGTGCCAGCAGTAGGGGTCCCCTCCAAGAGACCCAGTACTTC
TRBJ2-1 | - | - | TRBV4-2 | CASSQDLFGLVEQFF | TGTGCCAGCAGCCAAGACCTATTCGGACTGGTTGAGCAGTTCTTC
TRBJ1-2 | - | - | TRBV4-1 | CASSQYRVLGGYTF | TGCGCCAGCAGCCAATATCGGGTTTTAGGCGGCTACACCTTC
TRBJ2-2 | TRBD1 | - | TRBV28 | CATRGGGNTGELFF | TGTGCCACCCGAGGGGGCGGTAACACCGGGGAGCTGTTTTTT
TRBJ2-7 | - | once | TRBV7-9 | CASSVQRLGHEQYF | TGTGCCAGCAGCGTACAGCGGCTAGGCCACGAGCAGTACTTC
TRBJ1-5 | TRBD1 | - | TRBV2 | CASTGTVNQPQHF | TGTGCCAGCACAGGGACAGTTAATCAGCCCCAGCATTTT
TRBJ1-2 | - | once | TRBV6-5 | CASSYSIGAPYGYTF | TGTGCCAGCAGTTACTCGATCGGAGCGCCCTATGGCTACACCTTC
TRBJ1-1 | - | - | TRBV5-1 | CASRRGTTFEAFF | TGCGCCAGCAGAAGAGGGACCACCTTTGAAGCTTTCTTT
TRBJ2-2 | - | - | TRBV6-1 | CASSEQGRGTGELFF | TGTGCCAGCAGCGAACAGGGCCGGGGGACCGGGGAGCTGTTTTTT
TRBJ2-7 | - | - | TRBV5-1 | CASSLGYVGRVAHEQYF | TGCGCCAGCAGCTTGGGGTACGTCGGGCGGGTAGCTCACGAGCAGTACTTC
TRBJ1-5 | - | few | TRBV5-1 | CASSLDGTLVGQPQHF | TGCGCCAGCAGCTTGGACGGGACACTTGTGGGTCAGCCCCAGCATTTT
TRBJ2-7 | TRBD2 | - | TRBV27 | CASSPVLAGGSYEQYF | TGTGCCAGCAGCCCAGTACTAGCGGGAGGGTCCTACGAGCAGTACTTC
TRBJ2-7 | TRBD1 | - | TRBV29-1 | CSVDGGFPGQGFEQYF | TGCAGCGTTGATGGGGGATTCCCGGGACAGGGCTTCGAGCAGTACTTC
TRBJ1-1 | TRBD1 | - | TRBV6-1 | CASRGGTGAEAFF | TGTGCCAGCAGGGGCGGGACAGGGGCTGAAGCTTTCTTT
TRBJ2-7 | - | - | TRBV5-4 | CASSLAVSPDSSYEQYF | TGTGCCAGCAGCCTGGCGGTAAGTCCGGATTCCTCCTACGAGCAGTACTTC
TRBJ2-2 | - | - | TRBV7-8 | CASSLDQANTGELFF | TGTGCCAGCAGCTTAGACCAGGCGAACACCGGGGAGCTGTTTTTT
TRBJ2-1 | TRBD1 | - | TRBV5-8 | CASSPRTGTTYNEQFF | TGTGCCAGCAGCCCGAGGACAGGCACTACCTACAATGAGCAGTTCTTC
TRBJ1-4 | - | - | TRBV27 | CASSSKAGLRGEKLFF | TGTGCCAGCAGCTCCAAAGCGGGCCTGAGGGGGGAAAAACTGTTTTTT
TRBJ2-3 | TRBD1 | - | TRBV6-5 | CASRQGASTDTQYF | TGTGCCAGCAGACAGGGGGCGAGCACAGATACGCAGTATTTT
TRBJ1-2 | - | - | TRBV19 | CASRWGIDYGYTF | TGTGCCAGTAGGTGGGGGATAGACTATGGCTACACCTTC
TRBJ2-2 | - | - | TRBV9 | CASSVAGDTGELFF | TGTGCCAGCAGCGTAGCGGGGGACACCGGGGAGCTGTTTTTT
TRBJ1-6 | - | - | TRBV20-1 | CSGSYNSPLHF | TGCAGTGGCTCCTATAATTCACCCCTCCACTTT
TRBJ1-4 | TRBD1 | - | TRBV19 | CASSPPGQGGEKLFF | TGTGCCAGTAGTCCCCCGGGACAGGGTGGTGAAAAACTGTTTTTT